The subject of this entry is one T cell receptor (beta chain). Its antigen remains unidentified. These data belong to a study of shared clonotypes between healthy human individuals. Background on the study: Donors consisted of two women and a few men between 18 and 49.

At a deep level, the assay was run. Profiling relied on immunoSEQ multiplex PCR, and the TCRdb table lists in-frame clones only, not all of them. The repertoire includes about 800,000 clones, around 96% of them detected once, and about 0.22% sits in the top ten. V lost 3 bases and J 3 bases, leaving 13 bases between the germline ends. Germline V gene sequence: CDR1 SGDLS, CDR2 YYNGEE. The CDR3 spans 14 residues. Whole-study results and caveats: Sampling used blood alone; tissue repertoires probably differ.

Naive CD8 cells lacked CD45RO and underwent positive selection for CCR7, leaving out terminally differentiated effector memory CD45RA+ cells. HIV-negative, healthy adults without recent acute infections or vaccinations were the donors. The source is a man aged 25 to 40 in good health. The sequenced sample consisted of naive CD8+ T cells sorted from blood. The J gene is TRBJ2-7, the V gene TRBV9; TRBD2 is a possible D gene (5 bases). The CDR3 is CASSAEGGLYEQYF. The CDR3 region has the DNA TGTGCCAGCAGCGCCGAGGGTGGACTCTACGAGCAGTACTTC.